This TCR beta chain came from a study of T-cell memory formation after mild COVID-19. CDR1 is SGHAT and CDR2 is FQNNGV in the germline V gene. CDR3 size: 14 residues. The V end lost 1 base, the J end lost 8 bases, and 14 bases lay between the germline ends. Study-wide points: Clones that contracted from day 15 to 85 were balanced CD4/CD8, while later expanders leaned CD4+. In pre-infection memory, a portion of responding clones appeared, which suggested that cross-reactive memory joined.

As concerns this clonotype: What it recognizes is unknown.

TCRdb re-analysed the 5' RACE reads in MiXCR, keeping a single row per CDR3 protein. The profile covers a few hundred thousand distinct CDR3 sequences, with approximately 22% appearing a single time and roughly 23% taken by the ten largest. The V gene is TRBV11-2, the J gene TRBJ1-2; D possibly corresponds to TRBD1 (5 bases). This clonotype was sampled from a man between 18 and 29 years old who had mild COVID-19 (a few samples of this study predate the infection). Cell type and time point are not known. The sample taken for sequencing was PBMCs or a T cell subset sorted from them (not recorded which). The CDR3 spells CASSLGQSHWGYTF. Here the CDR3 DNA reads TGTGCCAGCAGCTTAGGACAGTCCCATTGGGGCTACACCTTC.